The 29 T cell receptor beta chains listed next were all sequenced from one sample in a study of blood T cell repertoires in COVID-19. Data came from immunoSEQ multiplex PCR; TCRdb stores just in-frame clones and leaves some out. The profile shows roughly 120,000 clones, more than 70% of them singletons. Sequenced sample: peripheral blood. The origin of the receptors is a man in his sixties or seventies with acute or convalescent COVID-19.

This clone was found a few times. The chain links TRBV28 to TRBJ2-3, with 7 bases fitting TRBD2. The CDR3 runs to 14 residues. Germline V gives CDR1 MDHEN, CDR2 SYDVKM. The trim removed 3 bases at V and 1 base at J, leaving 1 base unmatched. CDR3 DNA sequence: TGTGCCAGCAGTTTCCTAGCGGGCACAGATACGCAGTATTTT. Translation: CASSFLAGTDTQYF.

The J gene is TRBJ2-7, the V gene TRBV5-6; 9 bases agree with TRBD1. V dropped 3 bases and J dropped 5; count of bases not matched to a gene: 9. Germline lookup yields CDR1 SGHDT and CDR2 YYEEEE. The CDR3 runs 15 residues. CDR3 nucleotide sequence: TGTGCCAGCAGCTCGACCGGGACAGGGTGGCACGAGCAGTACTTC. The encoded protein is CASSSTGTGWHEQYF. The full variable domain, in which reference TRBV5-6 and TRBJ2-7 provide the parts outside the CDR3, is DAGVTQSPTHLIKTRGQQVTLRCSPKSGHDTVSWYQQALGQGPQFIFQYYEEEERQRGNFPDRFSGHQFPNYSSELNVNALLLGDSALYLCASSSTGTGWHEQYFGPGTRLTVT.

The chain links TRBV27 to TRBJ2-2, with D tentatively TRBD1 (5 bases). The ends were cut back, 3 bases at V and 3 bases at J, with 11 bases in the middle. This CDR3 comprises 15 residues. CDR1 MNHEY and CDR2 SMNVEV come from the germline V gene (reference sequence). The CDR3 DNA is TGTGCCAGCAGTTTGCAAGACAGCTACACCGGGGAGCTGTTTTTT. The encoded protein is CASSLQDSYTGELFF.

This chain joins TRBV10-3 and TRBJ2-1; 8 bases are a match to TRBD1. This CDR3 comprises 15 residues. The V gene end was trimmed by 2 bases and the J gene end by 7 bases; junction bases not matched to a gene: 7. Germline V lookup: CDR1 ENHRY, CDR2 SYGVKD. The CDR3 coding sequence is TGTGCCATCAGTGAGGGACAGGGTTTGGGGAATGAGCAGTTCTTC. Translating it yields CAISEGQGLGNEQFF.

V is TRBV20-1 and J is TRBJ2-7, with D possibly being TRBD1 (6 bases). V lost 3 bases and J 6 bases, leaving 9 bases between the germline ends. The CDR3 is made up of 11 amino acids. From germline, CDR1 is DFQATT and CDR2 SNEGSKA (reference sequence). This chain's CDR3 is CSASGDIEQYF. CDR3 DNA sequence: TGCAGTGCTAGCGGGGACATCGAGCAGTACTTC.

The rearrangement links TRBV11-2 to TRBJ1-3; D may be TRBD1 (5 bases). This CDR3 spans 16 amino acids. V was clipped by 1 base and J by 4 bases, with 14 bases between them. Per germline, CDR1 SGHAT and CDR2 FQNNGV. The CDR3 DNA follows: TGTGCCAGCAGCTTAGTCGCGGGGACCTCAGGAAACACCATATATTTT. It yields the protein CASSLVAGTSGNTIYF.

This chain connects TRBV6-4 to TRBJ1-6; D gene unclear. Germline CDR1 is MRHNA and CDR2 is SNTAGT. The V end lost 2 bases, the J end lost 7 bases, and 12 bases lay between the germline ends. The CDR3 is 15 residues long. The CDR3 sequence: CASSDEGHPNSPLHF. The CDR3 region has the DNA TGTGCCAGCAGTGACGAGGGTCATCCGAATTCACCCCTCCACTTT.

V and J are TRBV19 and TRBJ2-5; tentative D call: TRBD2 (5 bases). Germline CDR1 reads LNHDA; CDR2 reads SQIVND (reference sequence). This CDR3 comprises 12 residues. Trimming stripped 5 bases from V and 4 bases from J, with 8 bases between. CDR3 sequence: CASSRGRETQYF. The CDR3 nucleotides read TGTGCCAGTAGTCGCGGGCGAGAGACCCAGTACTTC. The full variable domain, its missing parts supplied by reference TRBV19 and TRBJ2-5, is DGGITQSPKYLFRKEGQNVTLSCEQNLNHDAMYWYRQDPGQGLRLIYYSQIVNDFQKGDIAEGYSVSREKKESFPLTVTSAQKNPTAFYLCASSRGRETQYFGPGTRLLVL.

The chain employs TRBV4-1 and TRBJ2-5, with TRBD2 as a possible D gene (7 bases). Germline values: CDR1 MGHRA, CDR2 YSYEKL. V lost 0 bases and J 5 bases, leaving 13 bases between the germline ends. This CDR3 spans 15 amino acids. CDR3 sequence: CASSQDEGGEETQYF. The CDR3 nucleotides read TGCGCCAGCAGCCAAGATGAGGGGGGGGAGGAGACCCAGTACTTC.

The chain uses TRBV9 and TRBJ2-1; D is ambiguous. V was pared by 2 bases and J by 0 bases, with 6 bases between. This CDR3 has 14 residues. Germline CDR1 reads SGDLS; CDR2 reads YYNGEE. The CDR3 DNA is TGTGCCAGCAGCGTGCAGTTCTCCTACAATGAGCAGTTCTTC. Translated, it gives CASSVQFSYNEQFF.

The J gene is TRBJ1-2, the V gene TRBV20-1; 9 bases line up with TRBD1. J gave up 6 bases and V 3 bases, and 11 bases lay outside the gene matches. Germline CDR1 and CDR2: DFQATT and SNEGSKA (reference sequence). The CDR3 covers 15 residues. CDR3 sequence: CSASEVGTGYHGYTF. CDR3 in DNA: TGCAGTGCTAGTGAGGTTGGGACAGGGTATCATGGCTACACCTTC.

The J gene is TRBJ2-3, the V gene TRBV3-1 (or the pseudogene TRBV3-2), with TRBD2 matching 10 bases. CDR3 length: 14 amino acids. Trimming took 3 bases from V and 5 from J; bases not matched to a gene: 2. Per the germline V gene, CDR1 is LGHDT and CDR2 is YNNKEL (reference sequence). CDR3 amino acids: CASSHGTSVDTQYF. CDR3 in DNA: TGTGCCAGCAGCCATGGGACTAGCGTAGATACGCAGTATTTT.

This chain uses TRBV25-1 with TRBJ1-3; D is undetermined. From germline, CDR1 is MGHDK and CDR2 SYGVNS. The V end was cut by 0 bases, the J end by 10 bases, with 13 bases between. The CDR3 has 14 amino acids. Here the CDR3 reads CASSEYPSEATIYF. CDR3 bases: TGTGCCAGCAGTGAATATCCTTCAGAGGCTACCATATATTTT.

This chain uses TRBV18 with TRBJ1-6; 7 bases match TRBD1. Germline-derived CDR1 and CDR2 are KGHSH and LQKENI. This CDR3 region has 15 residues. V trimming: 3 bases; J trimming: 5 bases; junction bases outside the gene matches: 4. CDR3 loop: CASSPYTGDNSPLHF. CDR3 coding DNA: TGTGCCAGCTCACCGTATACAGGGGATAATTCACCCCTCCACTTT. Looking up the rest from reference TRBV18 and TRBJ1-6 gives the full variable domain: NAGVMQNPRHLVRRRGQEARLRCSPMKGHSHVYWYRQLPEEGLKFMVYLQKENIIDESGMPKERFSAEFPKEGPSILRIQQVVRGDSAAYFCASSPYTGDNSPLHFGNGTRLTVT.

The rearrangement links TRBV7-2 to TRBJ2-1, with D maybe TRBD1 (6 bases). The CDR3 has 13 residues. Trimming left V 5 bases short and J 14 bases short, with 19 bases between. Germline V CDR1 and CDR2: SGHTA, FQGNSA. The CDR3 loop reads CASSPSARGGEFF. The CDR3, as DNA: TGTGCCAGCAGCCCCTCTGCCAGGGGCGGTGAGTTCTTC.

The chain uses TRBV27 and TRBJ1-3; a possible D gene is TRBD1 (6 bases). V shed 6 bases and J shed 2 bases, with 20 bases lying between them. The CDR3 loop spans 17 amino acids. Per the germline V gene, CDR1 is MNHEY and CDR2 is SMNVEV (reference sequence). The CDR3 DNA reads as TGTGCCAGCAGCCGCCTTGGGGGCGGTTTGACTGGAAACACCATATATTTT. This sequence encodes CASSRLGGGLTGNTIYF.

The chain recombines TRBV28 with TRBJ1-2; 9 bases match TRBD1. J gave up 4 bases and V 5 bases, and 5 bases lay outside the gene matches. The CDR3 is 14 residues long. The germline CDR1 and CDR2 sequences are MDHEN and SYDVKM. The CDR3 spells CASSIADRGYGYTF. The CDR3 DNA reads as TGTGCCAGCAGTATCGCGGACAGGGGCTATGGCTACACCTTC.

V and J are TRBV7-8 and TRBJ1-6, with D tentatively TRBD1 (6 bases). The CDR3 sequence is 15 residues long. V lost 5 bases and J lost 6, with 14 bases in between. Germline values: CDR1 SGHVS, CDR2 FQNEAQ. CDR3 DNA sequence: TGTGCCAGCAGCCAAACAGGGTTCGGTAATTCACCCCTCCACTTT. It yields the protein CASSQTGFGNSPLHF.

The CDR3 coding sequence is TGCGCCAGCAGCTTCGGACTAGCGGGGTACGATGAGCAGTTCTTC. It specifies CASSFGLAGYDEQFF. The rearrangement uses TRBV5-1 and TRBJ2-1; 12 nucleotides agree with TRBD2. There are 15 residues in the CDR3. Losses at the gene ends were 2 bases for V and 8 bases for J; bases not matched to a gene: 5. Germline V gives CDR1 SGHRS, CDR2 YFSETQ.

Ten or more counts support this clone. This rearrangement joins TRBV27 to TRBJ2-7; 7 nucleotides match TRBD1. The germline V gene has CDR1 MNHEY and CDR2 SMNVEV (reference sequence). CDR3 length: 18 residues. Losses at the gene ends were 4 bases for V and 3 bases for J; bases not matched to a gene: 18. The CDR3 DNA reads TGTGCCAGCAGTTCACTACAGGGGTCCAACAAAAAACTCTACGAGCAGTACTTC. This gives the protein CASSSLQGSNKKLYEQYF.

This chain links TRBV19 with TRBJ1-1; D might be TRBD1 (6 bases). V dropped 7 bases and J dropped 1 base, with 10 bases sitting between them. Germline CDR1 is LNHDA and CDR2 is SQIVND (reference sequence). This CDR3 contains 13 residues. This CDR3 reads CASTTQGNTEAFF. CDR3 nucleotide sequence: TGTGCCAGTACCACACAGGGGAACACTGAAGCTTTCTTT.

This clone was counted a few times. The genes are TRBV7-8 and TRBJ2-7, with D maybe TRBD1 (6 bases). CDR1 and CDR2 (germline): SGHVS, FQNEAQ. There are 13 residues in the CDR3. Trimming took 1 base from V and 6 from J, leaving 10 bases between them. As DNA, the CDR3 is TGTGCCAGCAGCTTAGTCACAGGGAGCGAGCAGTACTTC. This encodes CASSLVTGSEQYF.

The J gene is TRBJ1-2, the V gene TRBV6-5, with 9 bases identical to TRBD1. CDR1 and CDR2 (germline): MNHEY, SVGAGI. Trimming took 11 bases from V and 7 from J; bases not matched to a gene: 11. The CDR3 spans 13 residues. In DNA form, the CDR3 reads TGTGCCCCCAAGGGACAGGGAATTGGTGGCTACACCTTC. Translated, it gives CAPKGQGIGGYTF.

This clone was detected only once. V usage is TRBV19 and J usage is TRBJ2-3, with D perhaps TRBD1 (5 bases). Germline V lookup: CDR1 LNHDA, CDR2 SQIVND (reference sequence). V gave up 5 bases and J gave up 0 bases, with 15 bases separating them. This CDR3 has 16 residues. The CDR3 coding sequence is TGTGCCAGTAGTTATCGGACATCCACTAGCACAGATACGCAGTATTTT. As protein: CASSYRTSTSTDTQYF.

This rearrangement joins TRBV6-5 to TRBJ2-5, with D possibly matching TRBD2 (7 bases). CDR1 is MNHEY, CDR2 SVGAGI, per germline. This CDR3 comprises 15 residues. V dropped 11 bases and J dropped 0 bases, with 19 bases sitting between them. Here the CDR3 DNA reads TGTGCCTCCAGAAGGGGGGGGGCCCACCAAGAGACCCAGTACTTC. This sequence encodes CASRRGGAHQETQYF.

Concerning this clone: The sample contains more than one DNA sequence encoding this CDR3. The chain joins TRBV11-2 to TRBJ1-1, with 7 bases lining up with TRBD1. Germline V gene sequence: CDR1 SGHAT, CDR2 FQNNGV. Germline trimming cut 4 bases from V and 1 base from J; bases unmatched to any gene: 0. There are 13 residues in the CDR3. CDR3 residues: CASSWDRNTEAFF. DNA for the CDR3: TGTGCCAGCAGCTGGGACAGGAACACTGAAGCTTTCTTT.

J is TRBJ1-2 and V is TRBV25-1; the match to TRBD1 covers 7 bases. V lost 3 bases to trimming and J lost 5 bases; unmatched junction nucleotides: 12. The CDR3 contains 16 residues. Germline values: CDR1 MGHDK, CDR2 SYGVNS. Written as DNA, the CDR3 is TGTGCCAGCAGTGATCCGGCGACAGGGCGAGAATATGGCTACACCTTC. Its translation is CASSDPATGREYGYTF.

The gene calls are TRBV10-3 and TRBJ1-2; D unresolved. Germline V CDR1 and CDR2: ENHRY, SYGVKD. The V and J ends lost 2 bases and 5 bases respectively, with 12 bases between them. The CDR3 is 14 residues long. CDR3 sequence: CAISEPPEAYGYTF. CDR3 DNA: TGTGCCATCAGTGAGCCCCCGGAGGCGTATGGCTACACCTTC.

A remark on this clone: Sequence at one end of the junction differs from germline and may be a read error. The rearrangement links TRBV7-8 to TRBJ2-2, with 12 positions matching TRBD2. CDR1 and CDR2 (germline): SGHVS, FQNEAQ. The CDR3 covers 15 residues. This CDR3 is CASSLAGGSPGELFF. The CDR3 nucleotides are TGTGCCAGCAGCCTAGCGGGGGGGTCGCCCGGGGAGCTGTTTTTT.